A selection of T cell receptor beta chains follows, all from one sample in a study of blood T cell repertoires in COVID-19. The assay was immunoSEQ multiplex PCR, and TCRdb's table has in-frame clones only and misses some. Of 35,000 to 40,000 clones in the sample, roughly 80% are singletons; the top ten hold around 28%. Sequenced: peripheral blood. All receptors derive from an elderly man with active or convalescent COVID-19. Both conserved end residues are part of each CDR3. D genes are given only for firm matches. The size of a clone is reported for some rows only, either as once, few or many, or as a class for expanded clones.

CDR3nt	CDR3aa	d_gene	v_gene	j_gene	abundance
TGCGCCAGCAGCCAAGCGGCAATAGGAGCGGGAGACACCGGGGAGCTGTTTTTT	CASSQAAIGAGDTGELFF	TRBD2	TRBV4-3	TRBJ2-2	once
TGTGCCAGCAGCTTCTCACAGGGAACCCATGAGCAGTTCTTC	CASSFSQGTHEQFF	-	TRBV7-6	TRBJ2-1	-
TGTGCCAGCAGACCCGGGACAGGGAATTATGGCTACACCTTC	CASRPGTGNYGYTF	TRBD1	TRBV6-6	TRBJ1-2	once
TGCGCCAGCAGCCAAACAGTCTCCTACGAGCAGTACTTC	CASSQTVSYEQYF	-	TRBV4-3	TRBJ2-7	few
TGTGCCAGCAGTCAGACAGGGGGCTTGAACACCGGGGAGCTGTTTTTT	CASSQTGGLNTGELFF	TRBD1	TRBV2	TRBJ2-2	-
TGTGCCAGCAGTTACTACGAGAGCTCCTACAATGAGCAGTTCTTC	CASSYYESSYNEQFF	-	TRBV6-5	TRBJ2-1	-
TGTGCCAGCAGCGTAGGGGTAGCGGCTCCCTACAATGAGCAGTTCTTC	CASSVGVAAPYNEQFF	-	TRBV9	TRBJ2-1	-
TGTGCCAGCAGCCCACTAGCGGTCCAAGAGACCCAGTACTTC	CASSPLAVQETQYF	TRBD2	TRBV5-6	TRBJ2-5	-
TGCAGTGCTAGTCCTCGACAGGGTGGTAACTATGGCTACACCTTC	CSASPRQGGNYGYTF	TRBD1	TRBV20-1	TRBJ1-2	-
TGTGCCAGAAGCTTGGTAACCGGGACACACTTTCATAATACGCAGTATTTT	CARSLVTGTHFHNTQYF	-	TRBV5-3	TRBJ2-3	-
TGCGCCAGCAGCAGTGAGGGTTTATACACTGAAGCTTTCTTT	CASSSEGLYTEAFF	-	TRBV4-3	TRBJ1-1	-
TGTGCCAGCAGCGTAGAACTAGCGGGGGAAGATACGCAGTATTTT	CASSVELAGEDTQYF	TRBD2	TRBV9	TRBJ2-3	-
TGCGCCAGCACCGTGGGGGGGCAGCAGTACTTC	CASTVGGQQYF	-	TRBV5-1	TRBJ2-7	-
TGTGCCAGCAGTTTACCCGCAGGGTCTAACTATGGCTACACCTTC	CASSLPAGSNYGYTF	-	TRBV6-2/TRBV6-3	TRBJ1-2	-
TGTGCCAGCAGCGTAAGGGTTAGCGGGAGCTCTGGGGCCAACGTCCTGACTTTC	CASSVRVSGSSGANVLTF	TRBD2	TRBV9	TRBJ2-6	-
TGTGCCAGCGGGACAGGGGGTTATTCACCCCTCCACTTT	CASGTGGYSPLHF	TRBD1	TRBV6-6	TRBJ1-6	-
TGTGCCAGCAGCTTAGGAAACAGGGGGCGGACTGAAGCTTTCTTT	CASSLGNRGRTEAFF	TRBD1	TRBV7-2	TRBJ1-1	-
TGTGCCAGCAGCTTATCCCCAGGGGGTAACTATGGCTACACCTTC	CASSLSPGGNYGYTF	TRBD1	TRBV7-9	TRBJ1-2	-
TGTGCCAGCAGCTTAGTAACTAGCACAGATACGCAGTATTTT	CASSLVTSTDTQYF	-	TRBV11-3	TRBJ2-3	-
TGTGCCAGCAATGGCCGGGGGTTTAATGAAAAACTGTTTTTT	CASNGRGFNEKLFF	-	TRBV28	TRBJ1-4	-
TGCGCCAGCAGCTTGGACGGACAGGGGAACACTGAAGCTTTCTTT	CASSLDGQGNTEAFF	TRBD1	TRBV5-1	TRBJ1-1	-
TGTGCCAGCAGCTATGAGACAGGGACCTATGGCTACACCTTC	CASSYETGTYGYTF	TRBD1	TRBV7-2	TRBJ1-2	few
TGTGCCAGCAACAAAAGGGGACAGACCCCGTTAGGCTACACCTTC	CASNKRGQTPLGYTF	TRBD1	TRBV6-5	TRBJ1-2	-
TGTGCCAGCAGCTTGGAGGTAGCGGGAGGGGCAGATACGCAGTATTTT	CASSLEVAGGADTQYF	TRBD2	TRBV5-5	TRBJ2-3	-
TGCGCCAGCAGGCTAGCGGGAGAACAAGGCGAGCAGTACTTC	CASRLAGEQGEQYF	TRBD2	TRBV5-1	TRBJ2-7	-
TGTGCCAGCAGGAGGGCCACAAGCACTGAAGCTTTCTTT	CASRRATSTEAFF	-	TRBV3-1/TRBV3-2	TRBJ1-1	-
TGTGCCAGCAGTTACGGGGGGAACCTGTTTTTT	CASSYGGNLFF	-	TRBV6-6	TRBJ1-4	-
TGTGCCAGCAGTTGGACTAGCGAGTACAATGAGCAGTTCTTC	CASSWTSEYNEQFF	TRBD2	TRBV6-2/TRBV6-3	TRBJ2-1	-
TGCGCCAGCAGCTTAGACAGCTCCTATAATTCACCCCTCCACTTT	CASSLDSSYNSPLHF	-	TRBV5-1	TRBJ1-6	-
TGTGCCAGCAGTGGGCGGGGGACTGAAGCTTTCTTT	CASSGRGTEAFF	-	TRBV2	TRBJ1-1	-
TGTGCCAGCAGCGACCCTAGCGGGGGGGTTACAGATACGCAGTATTTT	CASSDPSGGVTDTQYF	TRBD2	TRBV7-9	TRBJ2-3	-
TGTGCCACCAGCAGAGATCGGCTAGCGGGGGGTTATCCTGGCTACGAGCAGTACTTC	CATSRDRLAGGYPGYEQYF	TRBD2	TRBV15	TRBJ2-7	-
TGTGCCAGCAGCTCCAAAGAGACCCAGTACTTC	CASSSKETQYF	-	TRBV7-8	TRBJ2-5	few
TGTGCCAGTAGTTGGTCCAGGGAAAGATATGGCTACACCTTC	CASSWSRERYGYTF	-	TRBV19	TRBJ1-2	once
TGTGCCAGCAGCATAAGCGAGCGCTATGGCTACACCTTC	CASSISERYGYTF	-	TRBV11-1	TRBJ1-2	few
TGTGCCAGCAGCCGATTAGCGGGAAACACCGGGGAGCTGTTTTTT	CASSRLAGNTGELFF	TRBD2	TRBV3-1/TRBV3-2	TRBJ2-2	-